This T cell receptor beta chain was captured in a study of shared clonotypes between healthy human individuals. This clone was found many times. Some clones are missing from TCRdb's copy, which holds only in-frame ones; the method was immunoSEQ multiplex PCR. The sample gives about 1 million clones, about 76% of which show up once; approximately 1.5% is in the top ten. The junction had 10 bases not matched to a gene; V was cut back by 7 bases and J by 4 bases. This CDR3 region has 14 residues. CDR1 and CDR2 from the germline V gene are SEHNR and FQNEAQ (reference sequence). Sample: memory CD4+ T cells sorted from blood. As to subset: CD45RA-negative fraction. The origin of this receptor is a man aged 18 to 30 in good health. This chain joins TRBV7-9 and TRBJ2-7, with TRBD2 identical over 7 bases. The CDR3 bases are TGTGCCAGCACCAAGCGGGGTGCCCCTTACGAGCAGTACTTC. Its translation is CASTKRGAPYEQYF.